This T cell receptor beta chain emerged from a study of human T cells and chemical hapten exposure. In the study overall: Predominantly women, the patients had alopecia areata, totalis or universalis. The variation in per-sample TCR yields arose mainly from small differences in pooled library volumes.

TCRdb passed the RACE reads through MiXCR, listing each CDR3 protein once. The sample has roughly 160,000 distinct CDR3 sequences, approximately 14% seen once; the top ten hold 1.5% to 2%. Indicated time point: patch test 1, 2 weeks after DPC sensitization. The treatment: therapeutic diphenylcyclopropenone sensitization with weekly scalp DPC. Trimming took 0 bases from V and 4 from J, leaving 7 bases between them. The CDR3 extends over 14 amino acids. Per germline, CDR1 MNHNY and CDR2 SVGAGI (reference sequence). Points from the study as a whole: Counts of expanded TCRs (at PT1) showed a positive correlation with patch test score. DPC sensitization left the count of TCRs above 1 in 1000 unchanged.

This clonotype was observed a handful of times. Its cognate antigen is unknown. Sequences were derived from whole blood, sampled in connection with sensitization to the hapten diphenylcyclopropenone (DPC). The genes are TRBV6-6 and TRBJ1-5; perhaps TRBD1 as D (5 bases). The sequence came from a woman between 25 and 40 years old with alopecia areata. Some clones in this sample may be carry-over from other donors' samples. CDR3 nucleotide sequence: TGTGCCAGCAGTTACTCAGAGGGGAATCAGCCCCAGCATTTT. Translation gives CASSYSEGNQPQHF.